A selection of T cell receptor beta chains follows, all from one sample in a study of T cell responses to AZD1222 COVID-19 vaccine. Clones were read by immunoSEQ multiplex PCR, and TCRdb kept only the in-frame ones, dropping some. The table includes around 140,000 clones, 85% to 95% detected once. The sequencing here drew on peripheral blood, taken on day 0 of AZD1222 vaccination. The receptor set was obtained from an adult in good health. The CDR3 runs from the conserved cysteine through the conserved F or W. A D gene is named only where the DNA matches it firmly. The listing skips clone size in some rows; elsewhere it reads once, few, many or a size class.

v_gene	abundance	d_gene	j_gene	CDR3nt	CDR3aa
TRBV11-3	once	TRBD2	TRBJ2-2	TGTGCCAGCAGCTATAAAGACGTAGCGGGGGGCCCCGGGGAGCTGTTTTTT	CASSYKDVAGGPGELFF
TRBV6-6	NA	TRBD1	TRBJ2-2	TGTGCCAGCAGCCGATGGGACAGGGGGCAAACCGTGAACACCGGGGAGCTGTTTTTT	CASSRWDRGQTVNTGELFF
TRBV18	once	NA	TRBJ1-3	TGTGCCAGCTCACCGACGGTAGGAATCTCTGGAAACACCATATATTTT	CASSPTVGISGNTIYF
TRBV11-2	NA	TRBD1	TRBJ1-2	TGTGCCAGCAGCCTAGCGCACCAGGGGGCTGGTGGCTACACCTTC	CASSLAHQGAGGYTF
TRBV2	NA	NA	TRBJ1-2	TGTGCCAGCACAGAATTCAACTATGGCTACACCTTC	CASTEFNYGYTF
TRBV7-2	NA	NA	TRBJ2-1	TGTGCCAGCAGCTTAGGGGCCACGTACAATGAGCAGTTCTTC	CASSLGATYNEQFF
TRBV5-1	once	NA	TRBJ1-3	TGCGCCAGCAGCTTGTCGGTGGGGGAAAACACCATATATTTT	CASSLSVGENTIYF
TRBV27	NA	NA	TRBJ2-7	TGTGCCAGCAGTCCCCTACAGGGTGCCTACGAGCAGTACTTC	CASSPLQGAYEQYF
TRBV29-1	NA	NA	TRBJ1-4	TGCAGCGTTGTGGACACCCGCGGAGAAAAACTGTTTTTT	CSVVDTRGEKLFF
TRBV5-4	once	TRBD1	TRBJ1-1	TGTGCCAGCAGCGACAGGGGGAACACTGAAGCTTTCTTT	CASSDRGNTEAFF
TRBV6-5	NA	TRBD2	TRBJ2-3	TGTGCCAGCAAGTATAGCGGGGGAACCGATACGCAGTATTTT	CASKYSGGTDTQYF
TRBV5-6	NA	NA	TRBJ2-7	TGTGCCAGCAGCTTCGGACAGACTTTCTGGAGCTCCTACGAGCAGTACTTC	CASSFGQTFWSSYEQYF
TRBV10-3	once	TRBD2	TRBJ2-1	TGTGCCATCAGTGTAGGCGGGAGAACCTACAATGAGCAGTTCTTC	CAISVGGRTYNEQFF
TRBV6-2/TRBV6-3	NA	NA	TRBJ2-1	TGTGCCAGCAGTTGGATAGCATACAATGAGCAGTTCTTC	CASSWIAYNEQFF
TRBV7-6	NA	NA	TRBJ1-2	TGTGCCAGCAGCCCTAGCGTTGCATATGGCTACACCTTC	CASSPSVAYGYTF
TRBV19	NA	NA	TRBJ2-3	TGTGCCAGTAATATCATCGGGGGCACAGATACGCAGTATTTT	CASNIIGGTDTQYF
TRBV3-1/TRBV3-2	NA	NA	TRBJ2-6	TGTGCCAGCAGCCCAATCTGGACATCTGGGGCCAACGTCCTGACTTTC	CASSPIWTSGANVLTF
TRBV5-1	NA	NA	TRBJ1-1	TGCGCCAGCAGCTTCCTCGGGGGGGAAGGGACTGAAGCTTTCTTT	CASSFLGGEGTEAFF
TRBV2	NA	TRBD1	TRBJ2-3	TGTGCCAGCAGCGAGCAGGGACAGGGGGGCACAGATACGCAGTATTTT	CASSEQGQGGTDTQYF
TRBV7-8	NA	NA	TRBJ1-6	TGTGCCAGCAGCTTAGCGGCTAGCTCCTATAATTCACCCCTCCACTTT	CASSLAASSYNSPLHF
TRBV19	NA	TRBD2	TRBJ2-3	TGTGCCAGTAGTATAGATCTATTGGGCGGGGGGGCCCTGACAGATACGCAGTATTTT	CASSIDLLGGGALTDTQYF
TRBV6-2/TRBV6-3	once	NA	TRBJ2-5	TGTGCCAGCAGTTCGAGACTAGTCGTGGAGACCCAGTACTTC	CASSSRLVVETQYF
TRBV7-6	NA	NA	TRBJ2-5	TGTGCCAGCAGCCGTCTTTGGGGGCCGGGAGAGACCCAGTACTTC	CASSRLWGPGETQYF
TRBV5-6	NA	TRBD1	TRBJ1-3	TGTGCCAGCAGCGCCGTCGGACAGGATGGAAACACCATATATTTT	CASSAVGQDGNTIYF
TRBV7-9	many	NA	TRBJ1-1	TGTGCCAGCAGCTTAACTCAGGGAGGCACTGAAGCTTTCTTT	CASSLTQGGTEAFF
TRBV30	NA	TRBD1	TRBJ1-1	TGTGCCTGGAGGGAAACAGGGGCCACTGAAGCTTTCTTT	CAWRETGATEAFF
TRBV29-1	NA	NA	TRBJ2-1	TGCAGCGTCGAAACAACAGGCAATGAGCAGTTCTTC	CSVETTGNEQFF
TRBV7-3	NA	NA	TRBJ1-2	TGTGCCAGCAGTAGGGGGGAGAACTATGGCTACACCTTC	CASSRGENYGYTF
TRBV19	NA	TRBD1	TRBJ1-5	TGTGCCAGTAAAACAGGGGACCAGCCCCAGCATTTT	CASKTGDQPQHF
TRBV4-3	NA	NA	TRBJ2-1	TGCGCCAGCAGCCCGATCAAAGGCTACAATGAGCAGTTCTTC	CASSPIKGYNEQFF
TRBV5-1	NA	NA	TRBJ2-1	TGCGCCAGCAGTCCCCAGCAGGGGGGGGTCGATGAGCAGTTCTTC	CASSPQQGGVDEQFF
TRBV5-8	NA	TRBD1	TRBJ2-1	TGTGCCAGCAGCTTACAGGGGGCGTCCTACAATGAGCAGTTCTTC	CASSLQGASYNEQFF
TRBV19	NA	NA	TRBJ2-7	TGTGCCAGTAGTAGCGCGCGAGGGGACGAGCAGTACTTC	CASSSARGDEQYF
TRBV30	NA	TRBD1	TRBJ1-2	TGTGCCTGGAGCGGAAACAGGGGGAGATATGGCTACACCTTC	CAWSGNRGRYGYTF
TRBV3-1/TRBV3-2	NA	NA	TRBJ2-6	TGTGCCAGCAGCCCTTTTGGGACGGGATTCTCTGGGGCCAACGTCCTGACTTTC	CASSPFGTGFSGANVLTF
TRBV7-2	NA	TRBD2	TRBJ2-1	TGTGCCAGCAGCACCGGACTAGCGGAGGGGCATGAGCAGTTCTTC	CASSTGLAEGHEQFF
TRBV27	NA	NA	TRBJ2-3	TGTGCCAGCAGCCCTGAGGGAGCAGGGGCCACAGATACGCAGTATTTT	CASSPEGAGATDTQYF
TRBV21-1	NA	NA	TRBJ2-7	TGTGCCAGCATGTGGGGGCAGGGGGGATTTCGCTCCTACGAGCAGTACTTC	CASMWGQGGFRSYEQYF
TRBV12-5	NA	NA	TRBJ1-2	TGTGCTAGTGGTTTTGATACAGGCTATGGCTACACCTTC	CASGFDTGYGYTF
TRBV7-8	NA	TRBD1	TRBJ1-5	TGTGCCAGCAGCTTTGGGACAGGGGGACATCAGCCCCAGCATTTT	CASSFGTGGHQPQHF
TRBV9	NA	NA	TRBJ1-1	TGTGCCAGCAGCGTAGGAATAGGTGGCCTCATCTTT	CASSVGIGGLIF
TRBV5-6	once	TRBD2	TRBJ2-7	TGTGCCAGCAGCTTGACAGCTAGCGGGCTAAGCTCCTACGAGCAGTACTTC	CASSLTASGLSSYEQYF
TRBV19	NA	TRBD2	TRBJ2-6	TGTGCCAGTAGCCCGCGGAGGACTAGTAACTCTGGGGCCAACGTCCTGACTTTC	CASSPRRTSNSGANVLTF
TRBV11-2	NA	NA	TRBJ2-7	TGTGCCAGCAGCTTACAGGATGTCGAGCAGTACTTC	CASSLQDVEQYF
TRBV7-2	NA	TRBD1	TRBJ1-2	TGTGCCAGCAGCTCGGACAGGGCCGGATTCTATGGCTACACCTTC	CASSSDRAGFYGYTF